This T cell receptor (beta chain) was profiled in a study of CD8 T cells in ankylosing spondylitis. Study-level results: A TCR beta motif made of eight highly homologous variants seemed typical of ankylosing spondylitis blood.

One entry per CDR3 protein, called by TCRdb with MiXCR from the 5' RACE reads. The repertoire holds 700,000 to 850,000 distinct CDR3 sequences, with approximately 10% as singletons. This clonotype has a count of ten or more. Its specificity is not known. V was shortened by 4 bases and J by 2 bases, with 9 bases between the two germline ends. The V gene's germline CDR1 is MNHEY and CDR2 SVGAGI. The CDR3 has 13 residues. The genes are TRBV6-5 and TRBJ2-7; D ambiguous. This sequence was found in a male donor with ankylosing spondylitis. Source material: blood, either unsorted or a sorted T cell fraction (not recorded which). The CDR3 here is CASSFGRTYEQYF. The CDR3 DNA is TGTGCCAGCAGTTTTGGACGGACCTACGAGCAGTACTTC.